This T cell receptor beta chain appears in the sequencing data of a study of blood T cells in healthy people across ages. Study context: The template switching approach captured approximately one barcoded beta molecule for every two T cells.

The study's findings and limits: Naive CD4+ cells and diversity were both higher in long-lived donors than in aged donors.

Together with a sample-barcoded 5' primer, a J-beta primer mix was included in a second PCR lasting about 6 to 12 cycles. A 12-random-nucleotide template-switch adaptor tagged each cDNA molecule. TCRdb re-called the 5' RACE reads through MiXCR, storing one row per CDR3 protein. The sample shows roughly 700,000 distinct CDR3 sequences, approximately 31% of them seen only once. About this clonotype: Its antigen is not known. Germline is not matched at one junction end, which may reflect a read error.

Material for sequencing was blood. The sequence came from a woman aged 80 or older in good health.

The CDR3 nucleotides are TGTGTCATCCGGGGGTCAGGAGACAATGAGCAGTTCTTC. Translation: CVIRGSGDNEQFF. This chain connects TRBV10-3 to TRBJ2-1, with D maybe TRBD2 (6 bases). Germline CDR1 reads ENHRY; CDR2 reads SYGVKD. The CDR3 loop spans 13 amino acids.